This T cell receptor beta chain was sequenced in a study of brain T cells in children with intractable seizures. Repertoires were generated with immunoSEQ multiplex PCR, while TCRdb's copy carries only in-frame clones and drops some. This table holds roughly 23,000 clones, approximately 94% found once. This clonotype originated in a boy aged 5 to 17 with focal cortical dysplasia and intractable seizures. Sequencing was performed on peripheral blood, taken at surgery.

The CDR3 DNA reads TGCGCCAGCAGCGGGACAGCAAACACTGAAGCTTTCTTT. It encodes CASSGTANTEAFF. V is TRBV5-1 and J is TRBJ1-1, with TRBD1 matching 7 bases. The germline gives CDR1 SGHRS, CDR2 YFSETQ. The CDR3 extends over 13 amino acids. Trimming removed 4 bases from V and 2 bases from J; junction bases left unmatched: 2.